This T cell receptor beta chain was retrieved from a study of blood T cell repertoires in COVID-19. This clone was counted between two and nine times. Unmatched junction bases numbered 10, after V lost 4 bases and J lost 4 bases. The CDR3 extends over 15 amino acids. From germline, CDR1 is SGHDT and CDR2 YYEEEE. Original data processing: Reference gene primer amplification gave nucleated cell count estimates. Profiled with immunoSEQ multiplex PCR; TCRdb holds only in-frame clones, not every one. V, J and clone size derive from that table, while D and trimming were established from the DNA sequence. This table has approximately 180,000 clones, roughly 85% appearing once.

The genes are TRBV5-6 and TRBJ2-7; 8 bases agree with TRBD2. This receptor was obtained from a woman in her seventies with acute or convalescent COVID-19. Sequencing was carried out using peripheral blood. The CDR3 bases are TGTGCCAGCAGCCCTTTAGGACTAGCCCAATACGAGCAGTACTTC. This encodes CASSPLGLAQYEQYF.